The subject of this entry is one T cell receptor beta chain. There is no known antigen for this receptor. The input lacks base qualities; no much larger clone sits a single base away. This specimen belongs to a study of cytomegalovirus exposure and HLA in healthy donors (dated by TCRdb to 2017 to 2019). Concerning the study at large: In an earlier analysis of around 540 of the donors, roughly 300 Gb of sequence data and 117 million unique TCR beta sequences from some 170 million T cells were reported. An early release covering about 600 HLA-typed donors comprised 250 to 350 gigabases of sequencing data and 65 million to 100 million unique TCR sequences. The genetic ancestry cluster associated with self-reported Caucasian donors included roughly four fifths of the 398 genotyped donors. The aim of the study was to test whether cataloging public T cell receptors could identify signatures of past pathogen exposure. The study profiled the T cell repertoires of hundreds of subjects by immunosequencing and related them to cytomegalovirus serostatus. Besides the first cohort of roughly 660 subjects, a separate validation cohort made up of some 110 different subjects was used. To predict cytomegalovirus infection status, the study brought together high-throughput TCR immunosequencing, statistical association of individual TCRs with disease status, and machine learning. A later analysis re-analyzed previously published TCR beta repertoires from roughly 630 donors and added high-resolution HLA genotyping to study TCR occurrence patterns. Rather than drawing on any new phenotypic data, the later analysis identified candidate immune exposures from TCR beta sequences and the way those sequences occurred across donors. An earlier analysis of around 640 of the donors used high-throughput TCR beta sequencing to judge whether each TCR beta V gene segment behaved as functional or pseudogenic. Alongside the repertoire data, information on donor age, sex, ethnicity and CMV serostatus was compiled. A later genetic analysis used genome-wide SNP genotypes for about three fifths of the 666 donors, treating that subset as a discovery cohort. Every repertoire in the discovery cohort had been generated on one and the same sequencing platform. Class I and class II HLA loci were covered by the typing at four-digit resolution. The number of donors typed differed by locus, with 629-630 for A, B, C, DRB1 and DQB1, 522 for DQA1, some 570 for DPA1, and roughly 450 for DPB1. Four to six DR-DQ haplotypes were handled as single units for association and clustering, since linkage in the cohort was strong. Across around 400 genotyped donors of the cohort, an average of roughly 250,000 unique TCR beta nucleotide sequences per donor were sequenced, and roughly 18% of those sequences were non-productive.

The CDR3 sequence holds 14 residues, the cysteine and phenylalanine included. Only the CDR3 region is kept as DNA, spanning 42 bases read in frame from base 1. Trimming leaves V shorter by 6 bases and J shorter by 7 bases, with the junction holding 7 bases beyond the gene matches. CDR1 and CDR2 were assigned from the germline V gene as MDHEN and SYDVKM. The cohort comprised around 700 healthy bone marrow donors. At the time of sampling, all cohort members were nominally healthy, though unrecorded immune exposures were likely present. The donor was CMV seropositive and was included in the group of 250 to 350 seropositive cohort members. A peripheral blood sample was collected from each donor, and TCR beta sequencing was performed on peripheral blood mononuclear cells. Genomic DNA extraction from the blood cell samples was performed with the Qiagen DNeasy Blood Extraction Kit. The library was produced with the immunoSEQ multiplex PCR assay. The multiplex PCR relied on a mix of 60 forward primers for TCR Vbeta segments and 13 reverse primers for TCR Jbeta segments. The CDR3 region of rearranged TCR beta genes was amplified from genomic DNA by a multiplex PCR assay. The Illumina HiSeq System was used to sequence the amplified TCR beta libraries as 87-base-pair reads. The authors' pipeline ran thus. A later analysis counted tens of millions of unique TCR beta chains across the 550 to 700 repertoires, and some 11 million of these chains were shared by at least two donors. A nearest-neighbor algorithm error-corrected the raw reads and collapsed the reads into unique sequences, merging closely related sequences to remove PCR and sequencing errors. Alignment of CDR3 sequences to IMGT reference sequences was used to assign V, D and J gene segments. For a sequence to be retained, at least a six-nucleotide match to both a V gene segment and a J gene segment was required. A rearrangement was called productive if the CDR3 had no stop codons and remained in frame with V and J, and every other rearrangement was called non-productive. CDR3 was defined according to IMGT convention as the region running from the second conserved V-encoded cysteine to the conserved J-encoded phenylalanine. In an earlier analysis of 500 to 650 of the donors, sequences lacking an unambiguous match to a single V gene segment were excluded. In an earlier analysis of approximately 610 of the donors, V segments were called functional above 56.7% productive rearrangements and were called segregating when the between-donor standard deviation exceeded 5%. A statistical classification framework was developed to diagnose cytomegalovirus status using the catalog of TCR beta chain sequences. V and J gene assignment, in a later analysis, came from comparing TCR nucleotide sequences with IMGT/GENE-DB human TR gene sequences. A later analysis assigned CDR3 sequences and most-parsimonious VDJ recombination scenarios with the TCRdist pipeline. In a later analysis, every TCR beta chain was defined by the combination of its CDR3 amino acid sequence and its V-gene family, and reads without a unique V-gene family were dropped. A later analysis removed 500 to 600 highly shared, low-generation-probability nucleotide sequences to deal with suspected cross-contamination and a sequencing artifact. In a later analysis, a clonal expansion index was calculated for each public chain from normalized within-repertoire ranks of inferred template counts. In a later analysis, generation probabilities were computed using a VDJ recombination model fitted to out-of-frame rearrangements, and the results were checked against IGoR. In a later analysis, TCR-TCR, TCR-HLA and TCR-CMV co-occurrence was scored with hypergeometric tests, and a repertoire-size bias correction was applied to TCR pairs. In a later analysis, false discovery rates were estimated by permuting HLA or CMV assignments 20 times. In a later analysis, co-occurring TCRs were grouped with DBSCAN, and TCRdist sequence similarity was added when clustering was performed within HLA-allele-positive subsets. Repertoires with fewer than 30,000 or more than 120,000 public chains, plus five repertoires with anomalous nucleotide sharing, were excluded from co-occurrence clustering. The table was pulled from immuneACCESS by TCRdb, which kept in-frame rearrangements only. Such tables lose some clones; where checked, under half of the loss comes from unresolved V genes, and the rest has no known cause. The V and J calls and clone size are taken from that table; D and trimming were inferred from the DNA. The sample table holds more than 95,000 clones, of which around 74% were seen once. Around 4% of the sample is taken by the ten largest.

What the research found in general, with its limitations: Across donors, most TCR sequences were observed very rarely, whereas some public TCRs were present in many individuals. HLA typing was unavailable for some donors at each locus, so association tests used only the typed subset. In a later genetic analysis, fewer N-insertions in productive TCRs were reported among donors in an Asian-associated ancestry cluster than the 666-donor mean. Some 16 rarely observed V segments, including chromosome 9 orphons, were excluded from the earlier analysis of some 590 of the donors because counts were too low. Strong co-occurrence of HLA alleles, especially DR and DQ, made assigning TCR associations to individual alleles difficult. In a later analysis, HLA-associated TCR beta chains showed more clonal expansion and lower generation probabilities than non-associated chains that were equally common. In a later genetic analysis, a missense DCLRE1C variant was associated with V-gene and J-gene trimming of TCR beta chains, and the association was replicated in an independent cohort. An earlier analysis of approximately 530 of the donors showed that most TCR beta V segments appeared in productive rearrangements either about 87% or about 30% of the time, which broadly matched IMGT annotations. A later analysis found that most CMV-associated TCR beta chains appeared HLA-restricted, with HLA associations seemingly driven largely by CMV exposure. Several of the top co-occurrence clusters appeared to be linked to parvovirus B19, influenza, CMV and Epstein-Barr virus, according to a later analysis. Because the 87-base-pair reads could not distinguish some IMGT-functional V segments, including TRBV6-2 and TRBV6-3, those segments were excluded. In both the original and validation cohorts, the classifier was reported to diagnose cytomegalovirus status with high specificity and sensitivity. According to the authors, the approach could potentially be generalized to other disease states and immunological phenotypes. In vitro tests confirmed that a few of the cytomegalovirus-associated TCR beta chains recognize cytomegalovirus antigens. In the study, 150 to 200 TCR beta chains were listed as associated with cytomegalovirus. Immune exposure information for the cohort was limited to CMV serostatus. Correlated functional status among segregating V segments might be attributable to linkage disequilibrium, but an unknown experimental factor could not be ruled out. A further reported finding was that TCR beta sequences accurately predicted the HLA-A and HLA-B alleles for most subjects in the first cohort. Roughly uniform sequencing depth across donors was assumed in presence/absence analyses, although this assumption may not hold. A later analysis associated roughly 17,000 TCR beta sequences with specific HLA alleles at a false discovery rate of 0.05. A later analysis found that TCR association rates varied across HLA loci, with DRB1 alleles showing the most associated TCRs and HLA-C alleles the fewest. In this cohort, only TCR beta chains were sequenced, and detectable features were limited by the absence of alpha or paired-chain data. A cluster of highly shared sequence variants was judged likely to represent a technical artifact of the sequencing pipeline.

Sequencing was carried out using PBMCs. This receptor chain uses TRBV28 and TRBJ2-2; TRBD1 matches 8 bases in the middle. The receptor was derived from a woman in her forties or fifties in good health and CMV-seropositive. For the CDR3, the sequence is CASRQTGVNGELFF. The sequenced DNA is TGTGCCAGCAGACAGACAGGGGTAAACGGGGAGCTGTTTTTT.